The source of this T cell receptor beta chain is a study of blood T cell repertoires in COVID-19. CDR3 length: 15 residues. Germline lookup yields CDR1 SNHLY and CDR2 FYNNEI. V shed 5 bases, J shed 7 bases, and the junction held 6 bases outside the gene matches. Original processing notes: Amplification of reference gene primers was used by the study to estimate nucleated cell counts. The method was immunoSEQ multiplex PCR; TCRdb's version includes in-frame clones alone and lacks a portion of them. V, J and clone size reflect that table, while D and trimming were determined from the DNA. Here the sample spans some 150,000 clones, roughly 87% being singletons.

The sequencing sample was made of peripheral blood. This TCR was sampled from a woman in her 70s with acute or convalescent COVID-19. The genes are TRBV2 and TRBJ1-6; 9 nucleotides agree with TRBD1. The CDR3 reads CASSLLQGANSPLHF. The CDR3 coding sequence is TGTGCCAGCAGTCTATTACAGGGGGCGAATTCACCCCTCCACTTT.